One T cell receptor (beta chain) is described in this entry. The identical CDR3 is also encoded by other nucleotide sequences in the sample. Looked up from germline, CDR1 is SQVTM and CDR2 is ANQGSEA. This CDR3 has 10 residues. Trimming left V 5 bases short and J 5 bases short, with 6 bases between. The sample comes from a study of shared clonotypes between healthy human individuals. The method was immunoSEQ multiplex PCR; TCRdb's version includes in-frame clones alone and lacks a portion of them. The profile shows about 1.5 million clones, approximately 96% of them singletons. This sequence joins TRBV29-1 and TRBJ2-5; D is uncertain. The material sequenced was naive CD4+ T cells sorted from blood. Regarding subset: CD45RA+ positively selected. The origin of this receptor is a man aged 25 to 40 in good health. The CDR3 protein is CSVLQETQYF. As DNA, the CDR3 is TGCAGCGTTTTACAGGAGACCCAGTACTTC.